The 24 T cell receptor beta chains below all came from one sample that was sequenced in a study of blood T cell repertoires in COVID-19. The method was immunoSEQ multiplex PCR; TCRdb's version includes in-frame clones alone and lacks a portion of them. The data show 100,000 to 140,000 clones, around 88% seen once. The sequenced sample was peripheral blood. Source of these receptors: a man over 45 with active or convalescent COVID-19.

The chain joins TRBV13 to TRBJ2-5; TRBD2 is a possible D gene (5 bases). Germline CDR1 and CDR2: PRHDT and FYEKMQ (reference sequence). V lost 1 base and J lost 7, with 10 bases in between. The CDR3 runs 13 residues. The CDR3 sequence: CASSLEGRGTQYF. CDR3 nucleotides: TGTGCCAGCAGCTTAGAAGGGAGAGGGACCCAGTACTTC.

Only a few counts were recorded for this clone. The genes are TRBV5-6 and TRBJ2-3; D not resolved. This CDR3 is built from 13 residues. The germline V gene encodes CDR1 SGHDT and CDR2 YYEEEE. V was clipped by 1 base and J by 5 bases, with 8 bases between them. The CDR3 DNA reads as TGTGCCAGCAGCTTGAGCGATGAAGATACGCAGTATTTT. Protein product: CASSLSDEDTQYF.

This clone has just one count. The CDR3 is CATDRALSYEQYF. The CDR3 DNA follows: TGTGCCACCGACAGAGCTCTGTCCTACGAGCAGTACTTC. The chain links TRBV6-5 to TRBJ2-7; D might be TRBD1 (5 bases). Germline CDR1 is MNHEY and CDR2 is SVGAGI. The V end lost 10 bases, the J end lost 1 base, and 14 bases lay between the germline ends. The CDR3 length is 13 residues.

Turning to this clone: Other DNA sequences within the sample encode an identical CDR3. V is TRBV7-8 and J is TRBJ1-4, with 7 nucleotides matching TRBD1. The V gene's germline CDR1 is SGHVS and CDR2 FQNEAQ. CDR3 length equals 13 residues. Trimming removed 1 base from V and 7 bases from J; junction bases left unmatched: 0. The CDR3 DNA reads as TGTGCCAGCAGCTTAGGACAGGGTGAAAAACTGTTTTTT. Protein product: CASSLGQGEKLFF.

This clone showed up just a few times. In nucleotides, the CDR3 is TGTGCCAGCAGTGATCCGGGACTAGCGGGTGGATACGAGCAGTACTTC. Translation: CASSDPGLAGGYEQYF. The V and J genes are TRBV6-1 and TRBJ2-7; 12 bases fit TRBD2. With 3 bases clipped from V and 4 bases from J, the junction kept 7 bases outside the gene matches. The CDR3 totals 16 residues. CDR1 and CDR2 from the germline V gene are MNHNS and SASEGT.

The genes are TRBV5-1 and TRBJ2-7; 8 bases are a match to TRBD1. This CDR3 is built from 14 residues. V shed 0 bases, J shed 3 bases, and the junction held 2 bases outside the gene matches. Germline-derived CDR1 and CDR2 are SGHRS and YFSETQ. In nucleotides, the CDR3 is TGCGCCAGCAGCTTGGCAACAGGGGGCTACGAGCAGTACTTC. It specifies CASSLATGGYEQYF.

The chain carries TRBV18 and TRBJ1-2, with a possible D match to TRBD1 (5 bases). This CDR3 region has 14 residues. The germline V gene encodes CDR1 KGHSH and CDR2 LQKENI. Trimming took 2 bases from V and 6 from J, leaving 13 bases between them. The CDR3 loop is CASSPGAGRNGYTF. The CDR3 DNA reads TGTGCCAGCTCACCAGGGGCCGGGAGGAATGGCTACACCTTC. Supplemented by reference TRBV18 and TRBJ1-2, the full variable domain reads NAGVMQNPRHLVRRRGQEARLRCSPMKGHSHVYWYRQLPEEGLKFMVYLQKENIIDESGMPKERFSAEFPKEGPSILRIQQVVRGDSAAYFCASSPGAGRNGYTFGSGTRLTVV.

The chain combines TRBV7-2 with TRBJ2-2; 9 bases are shared with TRBD2. The CDR3 totals 19 residues. V lost 5 bases and J lost 6; bases outside the gene matches: 19. Germline values: CDR1 SGHTA, CDR2 FQGNSA. In nucleotides, the CDR3 is TGTGCCAGCAGCCGCAGTTTTGCGGGAGGGCCAGGGTTGTCCGGGGAGCTGTTTTTT. Amino acids: CASSRSFAGGPGLSGELFF.

The chain uses TRBV24-1 and TRBJ2-3; 9 bases align to TRBD1. This CDR3 contains 15 residues. V trimming: 5 bases; J trimming: 4 bases; junction bases outside the gene matches: 6. In germline, CDR1 is KGHDR, CDR2 SFDVKD. Written as DNA, the CDR3 is TGTGCCACCAGTGGCCGGGACAGGGTGGCAGATACGCAGTATTTT. This codes for CATSGRDRVADTQYF.

The table lists this clone with a few counts. This chain joins TRBV2 and TRBJ1-1; D call uncertain. V was cut by 0 bases and J by 3 bases, with 11 bases left in between. The CDR3 contains 15 residues. Germline assignment: CDR1 SNHLY and CDR2 FYNNEI. CDR3 in amino acids: CASSEAEVSDTEAFF. The CDR3 DNA sequence: TGTGCCAGCAGTGAAGCTGAGGTGTCAGACACTGAAGCTTTCTTT.

This sequence joins TRBV7-8 and TRBJ2-3; a possible D gene is TRBD1 (5 bases). CDR3 length equals 15 residues. Germline V gene lookup returns CDR1 SGHVS and CDR2 FQNEAQ. V was clipped by 2 bases and J by 4 bases, with 13 bases between them. DNA for the CDR3: TGTGCCAGCAGCTTAATCGGCAGGGAAGCAGATACGCAGTATTTT. Translating gives CASSLIGREADTQYF.

This chain connects TRBV28 to TRBJ2-1; the D gene is possibly TRBD2 (5 bases). Germline lookup yields CDR1 MDHEN and CDR2 SYDVKM. Trimming removed 3 bases at V and 2 bases at J, with 23 bases between. The CDR3 is 19 amino acids. CDR3 nucleotide sequence: TGTGCCAGCAGTTTTTCTTTTAGGGCGGGCTCCAGACCCTACAATGAGCAGTTCTTC. Amino acids: CASSFSFRAGSRPYNEQFF.

This chain joins TRBV19 and TRBJ2-7; D gene ambiguous. The germline V gene has CDR1 LNHDA and CDR2 SQIVND (reference sequence). Trimming removed 4 bases from V and 4 bases from J, with 11 bases in between. The CDR3 totals 13 residues. CDR3 sequence reads: CASSRRGDYEQYF. The DNA of the CDR3 is TGTGCCAGTAGTAGACGAGGAGATTACGAGCAGTACTTC.

The rearrangement links TRBV5-6 to TRBJ2-3, with TRBD1 as a possible D gene (6 bases). Germline lookup yields CDR1 SGHDT and CDR2 YYEEEE. This CDR3 has 15 residues. V was clipped by 2 bases and J by 6 bases, with 16 bases between them. The CDR3 sequence: CASSFWGRFRDTQYF. The CDR3 nucleotides read TGTGCCAGCAGCTTTTGGGGGCGTTTCAGGGATACGCAGTATTTT.

The chain combines TRBV6-2 or TRBV6-3 with TRBJ2-3; a possible D gene is TRBD2 (6 bases). Germline-derived CDR1 and CDR2 are MNHEY and SVGEGT. Trimming stripped 0 bases from V and 4 bases from J, with 11 bases between. CDR3 length equals 15 residues. CDR3 bases: TGTGCCAGCAGTTACTCCTGGACTATCCCAGATACGCAGTATTTT. It codes for CASSYSWTIPDTQYF.

The V gene is TRBV18, the J gene TRBJ2-1; D is possibly TRBD2 (5 bases). V lost 6 bases and J 4 bases, leaving 22 bases between the germline ends. Germline V lookup: CDR1 KGHSH, CDR2 LQKENI. The CDR3 extends over 17 amino acids. CDR3: CASSPWPPSGTYNEQFF. As DNA, the CDR3 is TGTGCCAGCTCCCCCTGGCCTCCAAGCGGCACATACAATGAGCAGTTCTTC. Full variable domain (missing parts from reference TRBV18 and TRBJ2-1): NAGVMQNPRHLVRRRGQEARLRCSPMKGHSHVYWYRQLPEEGLKFMVYLQKENIIDESGMPKERFSAEFPKEGPSILRIQQVVRGDSAAYFCASSPWPPSGTYNEQFFGPGTRLTVL.

This clone was observed once. The chain carries TRBV5-1 and TRBJ2-2; D not resolved. This CDR3 has 14 amino acids. The germline V gene encodes CDR1 SGHRS and CDR2 YFSETQ. Trimming cost V 2 bases and J 4 bases, with 9 bases left between them. CDR3 coding DNA: TGCGCCAGCAGCTTTGCGTACCTCACCGGGGAGCTGTTTTTT. Its translation: CASSFAYLTGELFF.

This chain uses TRBV18 with TRBJ1-2; unclear D gene. Germline V CDR1 and CDR2: KGHSH, LQKENI. The V end lost 1 base, the J end lost 4 bases, and 10 bases lay between the germline ends. This CDR3 region has 14 residues. CDR3 protein: CASSPLEVSYGYTF. The CDR3 nucleotides are TGTGCCAGCTCACCACTTGAGGTGTCCTATGGCTACACCTTC.

CDR3 sequence reads: CATSRDRGLAADVGEETQYF. CDR3 DNA sequence: TGTGCCACCAGCAGAGATCGGGGGCTAGCGGCAGATGTAGGGGAAGAGACCCAGTACTTC. The chain links TRBV15 to TRBJ2-5; a weak D match, TRBD2 (7 bases). With 0 bases removed from V and 3 bases from J, the gap between germline ends came to 26 bases. CDR3 length: 20 residues. Per the germline V gene, CDR1 is LNHNV and CDR2 is YYDKDF (reference sequence).

The chain employs TRBV25-1 and TRBJ2-7; 11 nucleotides agree with TRBD1. Germline V CDR1 and CDR2: MGHDK, SYGVNS. The junction had 3 bases not matched to a gene; V was cut back by 8 bases and J by 3 bases. CDR3 length: 13 residues. The CDR3, as DNA: TGTGCCAGCCGGACAGGGGGCGGCTACGAGCAGTACTTC. It encodes CASRTGGGYEQYF.

The chain is built from TRBV27 and TRBJ2-7, with D unclear. The CDR3 sequence is 12 residues long. Germline CDR1 and CDR2: MNHEY and SMNVEV (reference sequence). V shed 4 bases and J shed 7 bases, with 11 bases lying between them. This CDR3 reads CASSSLPREQYF. CDR3 nucleotides: TGTGCCAGCAGTTCCCTACCCCGGGAGCAGTACTTC.

The J gene is TRBJ2-1, the V gene TRBV5-1; a weak D match, TRBD2 (6 bases). Germline V CDR1 and CDR2: SGHRS, YFSETQ. V lost 7 bases to trimming and J lost 8 bases, with 16 bases between them. The CDR3 loop spans 13 amino acids. The CDR3 DNA follows: TGCGCCAGCGAGCCGGAGGGTCTTCATGAGCAGTTCTTC. Translated, it gives CASEPEGLHEQFF. Full variable domain (outside the CDR3, taken from reference TRBV5-1 and TRBJ2-1): KAGVTQTPRYLIKTRGQQVTLSCSPISGHRSVSWYQQTPGQGLQFLFEYFSETQRNKGNFPGRFSGRQFSNSRSEMNVSTLELGDSALYLCASEPEGLHEQFFGPGTRLTVL.

The chain carries TRBV5-1 and TRBJ2-1, with D perhaps matching TRBD1 (6 bases). Between the trimmed V and J ends, which lost 2 bases and 5 bases, there was a span of 17 bases. The CDR3 is made up of 16 amino acids. Germline V gene data show CDR1 as SGHRS and CDR2 as YFSETQ. The CDR3, as DNA: TGCGCCAGCAGCTTAATCCAGGGGAGCCTAAACAATGAGCAGTTCTTC. It is translated as CASSLIQGSLNNEQFF.

The chain links TRBV27 to TRBJ2-5; 15 bases are a match to TRBD2. CDR3 length equals 14 residues. Looked up from germline, CDR1 is MNHEY and CDR2 is SMNVEV (reference sequence). Losses at the gene ends were 6 bases for V and 5 bases for J; bases not matched to a gene: 1. This CDR3 reads CASRGLAGGETQYF. CDR3 nucleotide sequence: TGTGCCAGCAGGGGACTAGCGGGAGGTGAGACCCAGTACTTC.